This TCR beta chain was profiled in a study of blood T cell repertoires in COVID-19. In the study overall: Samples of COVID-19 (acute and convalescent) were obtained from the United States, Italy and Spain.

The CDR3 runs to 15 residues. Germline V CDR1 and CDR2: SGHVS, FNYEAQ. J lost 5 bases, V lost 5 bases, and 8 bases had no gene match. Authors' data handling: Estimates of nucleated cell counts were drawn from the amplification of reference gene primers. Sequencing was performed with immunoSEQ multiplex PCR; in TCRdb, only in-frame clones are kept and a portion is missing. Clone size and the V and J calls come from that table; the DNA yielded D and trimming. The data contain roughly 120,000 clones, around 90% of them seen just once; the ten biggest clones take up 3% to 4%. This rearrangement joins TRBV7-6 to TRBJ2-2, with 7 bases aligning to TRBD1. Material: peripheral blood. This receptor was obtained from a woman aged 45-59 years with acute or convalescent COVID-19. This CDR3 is CASSARDRLTGELFF. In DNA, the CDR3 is TGTGCCAGCAGCGCCCGGGACAGACTGACCGGGGAGCTGTTTTTT.